The present T cell receptor (beta chain) was sequenced within a study of blood T cell repertoires in COVID-19. Study background: From T cells, B-cell-depleted T cells, or PBMCs came the material, which was cDNA or gDNA.

Per the original data handling: Reference gene primers were amplified, and this amplification served to estimate nucleated cell counts. Measured with immunoSEQ multiplex PCR; TCRdb has only the in-frame clones, and not every one. V and J calls and clone size are given by that table; D and trimming were obtained from the DNA. Altogether approximately 80,000 clones are present, around 78% being singletons, with the ten largest covering approximately 15%. From germline, CDR1 is MNHEY and CDR2 SVGAGI. With 6 bases removed from V and 0 bases from J, the gap between germline ends came to 5 bases. There are 12 residues in the CDR3.

Material: peripheral blood. The chain employs TRBV6-5 and TRBJ1-1; the D is unclear. This clonotype was sampled from a human donor in a cohort sampled during active COVID-19. CDR3: CASRRMNTEAFF. The CDR3 coding sequence is TGTGCCAGCAGGCGGATGAACACTGAAGCTTTCTTT.